This T cell receptor beta chain was sequenced during a study of OX40 agonist ivuxolimab in advanced cancers. The repertoire was sequenced with immunoSEQ multiplex PCR; TCRdb's copy has only in-frame clones and lacks some. The sample yields roughly 58,000 clones, approximately 90% seen once. Sampling times: baseline, cycle 4 day 1, cycle 7 day 1. The CDR3 runs 13 residues. Trimming left V 3 bases short and J 4 bases short, with 9 bases between. CDR1 is SGHNT and CDR2 is YENEEA in the germline V gene. The J gene is TRBJ1-1, the V gene TRBV11-3; D is unclear. This specimen consisted of CD4+ or CD8+ T cells sorted from blood, obtained in a trial of the OX40 agonist ivuxolimab. The TCR originated in an adult with an advanced solid tumor such as melanoma, head and neck, liver or kidney cancer. The CDR3 nucleotides read TGTGCCAGCAGCTTTGACCCGAGCACTGAAGCTTTCTTT. Translating gives CASSFDPSTEAFF.